These 16 T cell receptor beta chains originate from one sample sequenced in a study of blood T cell repertoires in COVID-19. The assay was immunoSEQ multiplex PCR, and TCRdb's table has in-frame clones only and misses some. The sample lists about 24,000 clones, 65% to 75% seen once, with more than 6.5% in the top ten. Sequenced sample: peripheral blood. These receptors were taken from a man between 45 and 60 years old with COVID-19, enrolled during active disease.

This clone was detected only a few times. The chain has TRBV5-1 and TRBJ1-4, with D possibly being TRBD1 (5 bases). The V end was cut by 2 bases, the J end by 6 bases, with 14 bases between. CDR1 is SGHRS, CDR2 YFSETQ, per germline. The CDR3 has 15 residues. In DNA form, the CDR3 reads TGCGCCAGCAGCTTCTCTCTCAGGGCGGATGAAAAACTGTTTTTT. This encodes CASSFSLRADEKLFF.

This chain joins TRBV5-4 and TRBJ1-1; maybe TRBD1 (5 bases). Germline V lookup: CDR1 SGHNT, CDR2 YYREEE (reference sequence). Trimming took 3 bases from V and 5 from J, leaving 14 bases between them. The CDR3 consists of 14 residues. This CDR3 reads CASSWGVVGTEAFF. As DNA, the CDR3 is TGTGCCAGCAGCTGGGGGGTCGTGGGAACTGAAGCTTTCTTT.

This sequence joins TRBV12-3 or TRBV12-4 and TRBJ2-3; a possible D gene is TRBD2 (5 bases). V dropped 7 bases and J dropped 6 bases, with 14 bases sitting between them. The CDR3 spans 13 residues. Here the CDR3 DNA reads TGTGCCAGCATGCGGACTTTAGGGGATACGCAGTATTTT. It yields the protein CASMRTLGDTQYF.

This chain links TRBV7-8 with TRBJ2-2, with no clear D. The CDR3 is made up of 14 amino acids. CDR1 and CDR2 (germline): SGHVS, FQNEAQ. Trimming took 4 bases from V and 0 from J, leaving 6 bases between them. DNA of the CDR3: TGTGCCAGCAGCTCCGTTTCGAACACCGGGGAGCTGTTTTTT. Its protein is CASSSVSNTGELFF.

The rearrangement joins TRBV3-1 (or the pseudogene TRBV3-2) to TRBJ1-3; D unclear. The CDR3 totals 14 residues. Deletions cut 2 bases from V and 1 base from J, with 6 bases between. Germline V CDR1 and CDR2: LGHDT, YNNKEL (reference sequence). CDR3 DNA sequence: TGTGCCAGCAGCCAACGAGGTTCTGGAAACACCATATATTTT. Encoded protein: CASSQRGSGNTIYF.

The table lists this clone with a count of one. This chain joins TRBV19 and TRBJ2-7; 8 bases fit TRBD2. Germline trimming cut 7 bases from V and 2 bases from J; bases unmatched to any gene: 10. Germline CDR1 is LNHDA and CDR2 is SQIVND (reference sequence). There are 15 residues in the CDR3. The chain's CDR3 is CASTTGTSGTYEQYF. The CDR3 DNA is TGTGCCAGTACCACGGGTACTAGCGGAACCTACGAGCAGTACTTC.

The CDR3 sequence: CASSISRGGRTDTQYF. The DNA for the CDR3 is TGTGCCAGTAGTATAAGCCGGGGGGGCCGGACAGATACGCAGTATTTT. The V call is TRBV19, the J call TRBJ2-3; 8 bases line up with TRBD2. The CDR3 has 16 residues. V lost 2 bases and J lost 3; bases outside the gene matches: 7. Germline CDR1 reads LNHDA; CDR2 reads SQIVND (reference sequence).

The CDR3 DNA reads TGTGCCAGCAGTGTAAGGACAGGGATTGAGAACACTGAAGCTTTCTTT. It yields the protein CASSVRTGIENTEAFF. The chain combines TRBV6-1 with TRBJ1-1; 8 nucleotides line up with TRBD1. This CDR3 is built from 16 residues. V was clipped by 4 bases and J by 1 base; unmatched bases: 8. The germline gives CDR1 MNHNS, CDR2 SASEGT.

This clone has more than one count but fewer than ten. A junction boundary mismatches the germline segment, possibly from a read error. This chain connects TRBV2 to TRBJ2-5; no reliable D call. Looked up from germline, CDR1 is SNHLY and CDR2 is FYNNEI. The CDR3 is 10 amino acids. In DNA form, the CDR3 reads TGTGCCAGCAGCGAAGAGACCCAGTACTTC. Translation: CASSEETQYF.

This chain joins TRBV28 and TRBJ2-7; 9 bases map to TRBD1. J lost 3 bases, V lost 5 bases, and 5 bases had no gene match. This CDR3 has 14 amino acids. Germline assignment: CDR1 MDHEN and CDR2 SYDVKM. CDR3 amino acids: CASSKTGGSYEQYF. DNA of the CDR3: TGTGCCAGCAGTAAGACAGGGGGAAGCTACGAGCAGTACTTC.

This chain links TRBV28 with TRBJ2-7, with 8 bases identical to TRBD2. This CDR3 contains 14 residues. From germline, CDR1 is MDHEN and CDR2 SYDVKM. Germline trimming cut 6 bases from V and 4 bases from J; bases unmatched to any gene: 8. The CDR3 here is CASRGVSGIYEQYF. The CDR3, as DNA: TGTGCCAGCAGGGGTGTTAGCGGGATTTACGAGCAGTACTTC. Using reference TRBV28 and TRBJ2-7 for the parts outside the CDR3, the full variable domain is DVKVTQSSRYLVKRTGEKVFLECVQDMDHENMFWYRQDPGLGLRLIYFSYDVKMKEKGDIPEGYSVSREKKERFSLILESASTNQTSMYLCASRGVSGIYEQYFGPGTRLTVT.

The genes are TRBV7-9 and TRBJ2-1; D is unclear. The CDR3 runs 16 residues. CDR1 is SEHNR and CDR2 is FQNEAQ in the germline V gene (reference sequence). V was trimmed by 0 bases and J by 6 bases, leaving 15 bases between them. CDR3: CASSLAYGVVPNEQFF. In DNA, the CDR3 is TGTGCCAGCAGCTTAGCTTATGGTGTAGTTCCCAATGAGCAGTTCTTC.

V usage is TRBV28 and J usage is TRBJ2-1, with 7 bases identical to TRBD2. The length of the CDR3 is 17 residues. With 5 bases clipped from V and 8 bases from J, the junction kept 18 bases outside the gene matches. CDR1 is MDHEN and CDR2 is SYDVKM in the germline V gene. DNA for the CDR3: TGTGCCAGCAGTCCCCCCGGCCGGCGCGGGAGACGCGATGAGCAGTTCTTC. It specifies CASSPPGRRGRRDEQFF.

Judged by abundance, this clone is medium-sized (0.01 to 0.1%). The chain couples TRBV10-2 to TRBJ2-7; D possibly corresponds to TRBD2 (7 bases). Trimming shortened V by 2 bases and J by 12 bases, and 17 bases separated the two germline ends. Per the germline V gene, CDR1 is WSHSY and CDR2 is SAAADI. There are 13 residues in the CDR3. DNA of the CDR3: TGCGCCAGCAGTGAGGGGGGGGCCCCCAGTCTGTACTTC. Translated, it gives CASSEGGAPSLYF.

The chain carries TRBV10-1 and TRBJ2-7, with 9 positions matching TRBD2. The CDR3 runs to 15 residues. Looked up from germline, CDR1 is WNHNN and CDR2 is SYGVQD (reference sequence). The J segment lost 3 bases and the V segment lost 6 bases, leaving 9 bases of the junction unmatched. The CDR3: CASSATSGPNYEQYF. CDR3 DNA sequence: TGCGCCAGCAGCGCGACTAGCGGACCAAACTACGAGCAGTACTTC.

The rearrangement uses TRBV2 and TRBJ2-5; 7 bases fit TRBD1. This CDR3 is built from 14 residues. Germline V gene data show CDR1 as SNHLY and CDR2 as FYNNEI. J was trimmed by 9 bases and V by 6 bases; bases with no gene match: 13. Here the CDR3 reads CASRVDRNEAAQYF. The CDR3 coding sequence is TGTGCCAGCAGAGTGGACAGGAACGAAGCGGCCCAGTACTTC.